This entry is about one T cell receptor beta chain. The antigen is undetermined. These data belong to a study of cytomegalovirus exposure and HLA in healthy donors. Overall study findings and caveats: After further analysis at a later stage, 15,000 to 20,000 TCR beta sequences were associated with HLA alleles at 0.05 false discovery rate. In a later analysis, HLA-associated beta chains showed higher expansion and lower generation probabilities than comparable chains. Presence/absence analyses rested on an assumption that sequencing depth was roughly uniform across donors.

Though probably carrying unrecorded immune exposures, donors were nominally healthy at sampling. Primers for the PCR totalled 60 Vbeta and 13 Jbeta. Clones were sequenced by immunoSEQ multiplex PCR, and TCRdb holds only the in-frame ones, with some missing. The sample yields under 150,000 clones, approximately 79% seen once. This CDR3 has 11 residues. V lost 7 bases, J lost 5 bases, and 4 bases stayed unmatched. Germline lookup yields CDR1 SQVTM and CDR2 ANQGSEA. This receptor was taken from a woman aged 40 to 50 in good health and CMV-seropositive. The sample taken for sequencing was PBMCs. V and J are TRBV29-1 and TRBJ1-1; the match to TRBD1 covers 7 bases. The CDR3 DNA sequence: TGCAGCGGGGCAGGGGGAACTGAAGCTTTCTTT. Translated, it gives CSGAGGTEAFF.